This TCR beta chain was documented in a study of blood T cell repertoires in COVID-19. In the original analysis: Estimated nucleated cell counts came from reference gene primer amplification. TCRdb keeps only in-frame clones here, not all; method: immunoSEQ multiplex PCR. The V and J calls and clone size come from that table; D and trimming were worked out from the DNA. The sample lists about 480,000 clones; approximately 91% were seen once. Germline trimming cut 4 bases from V and 6 bases from J; bases unmatched to any gene: 7. From germline, CDR1 is SGHDT and CDR2 YYEEEE. The CDR3 length is 14 residues.

The chain has TRBV5-6 and TRBJ2-7, with 10 bases matching TRBD1. The sequence derives from a woman in her forties or fifties with COVID-19, enrolled during active disease. Source material: peripheral blood. CDR3 in amino acids: CASSPETGGGEQYF. The CDR3 region has the DNA TGTGCCAGCAGCCCCGAGACAGGGGGCGGCGAGCAGTACTTC.